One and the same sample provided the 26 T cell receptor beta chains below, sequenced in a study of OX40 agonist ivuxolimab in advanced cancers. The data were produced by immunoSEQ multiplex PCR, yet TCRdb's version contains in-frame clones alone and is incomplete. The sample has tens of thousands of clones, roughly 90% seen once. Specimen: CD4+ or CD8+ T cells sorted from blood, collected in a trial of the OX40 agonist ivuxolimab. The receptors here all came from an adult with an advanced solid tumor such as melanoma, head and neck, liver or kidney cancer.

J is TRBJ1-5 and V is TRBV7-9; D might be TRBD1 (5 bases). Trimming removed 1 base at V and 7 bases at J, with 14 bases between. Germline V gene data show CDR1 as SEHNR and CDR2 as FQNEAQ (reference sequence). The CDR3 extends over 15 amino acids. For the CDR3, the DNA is TGTGCCAGCAGCTTAGGTCATGGGGCGCGGCAGCCCCAGCATTTT. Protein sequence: CASSLGHGARQPQHF.

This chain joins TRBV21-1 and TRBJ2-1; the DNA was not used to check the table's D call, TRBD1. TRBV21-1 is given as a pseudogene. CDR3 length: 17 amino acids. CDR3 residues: CASSKRRDRAPYNEQFF. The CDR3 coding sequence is TGTGCCAGCAGCAAAAGGCGGGACAGAGCCCCTTACAATGAGCAGTTCTTC.

The CDR3, as DNA: TGTGCCAGCACCTTGGCTAGCGGGCATTTGAAAAGCTCCTACAATGAGCAGTTCTTC. This codes for CASTLASGHLKSSYNEQFF. The chain couples TRBV7-8 to TRBJ2-1, with 8 bases identical to TRBD2. With 7 bases clipped from V and 0 bases from J, the junction kept 17 bases outside the gene matches. CDR1 is SGHVS and CDR2 is FQNEAQ in the germline V gene. The CDR3 is made up of 19 amino acids.

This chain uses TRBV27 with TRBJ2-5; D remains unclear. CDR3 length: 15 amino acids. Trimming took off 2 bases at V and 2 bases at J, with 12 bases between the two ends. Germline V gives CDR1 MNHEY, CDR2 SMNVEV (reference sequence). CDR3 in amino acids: CASSLNDQWQETQYF. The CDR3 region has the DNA TGTGCCAGCAGTTTAAACGACCAATGGCAAGAGACCCAGTACTTC.

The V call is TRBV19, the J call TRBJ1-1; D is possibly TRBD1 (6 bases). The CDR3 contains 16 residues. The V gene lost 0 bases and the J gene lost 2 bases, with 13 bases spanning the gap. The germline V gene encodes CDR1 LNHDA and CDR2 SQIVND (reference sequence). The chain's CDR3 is CASSIDETGRNTEAFF. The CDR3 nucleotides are TGTGCCAGTAGTATAGACGAGACAGGTAGAAACACTGAAGCTTTCTTT.

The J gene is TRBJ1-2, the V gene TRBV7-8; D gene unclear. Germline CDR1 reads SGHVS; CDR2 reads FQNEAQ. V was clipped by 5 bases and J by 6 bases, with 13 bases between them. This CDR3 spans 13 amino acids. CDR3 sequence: CASSTGLRDGYTF. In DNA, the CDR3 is TGTGCCAGCAGCACCGGCCTCCGGGATGGCTACACCTTC.

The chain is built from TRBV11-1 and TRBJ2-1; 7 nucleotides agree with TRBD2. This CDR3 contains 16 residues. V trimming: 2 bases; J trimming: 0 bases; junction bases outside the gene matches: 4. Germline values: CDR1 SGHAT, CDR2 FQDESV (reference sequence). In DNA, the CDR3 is TGTGCCAGCAGCTTACTAGCGGCAAGCTCCTACAATGAGCAGTTCTTC. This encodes CASSLLAASSYNEQFF.

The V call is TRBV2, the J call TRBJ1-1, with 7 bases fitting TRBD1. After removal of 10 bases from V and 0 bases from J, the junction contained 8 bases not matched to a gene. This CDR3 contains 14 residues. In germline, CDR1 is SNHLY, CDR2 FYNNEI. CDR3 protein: CAITAGTVNTEAFF. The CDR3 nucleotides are TGTGCCATTACGGCCGGGACAGTGAACACTGAAGCTTTCTTT.

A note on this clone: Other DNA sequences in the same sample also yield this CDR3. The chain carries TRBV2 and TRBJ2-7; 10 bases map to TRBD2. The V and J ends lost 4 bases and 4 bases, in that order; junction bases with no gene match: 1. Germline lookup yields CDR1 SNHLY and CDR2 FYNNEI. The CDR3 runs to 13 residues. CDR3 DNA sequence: TGTGCCAGCAGTGGGACTAGCGGTTACGAGCAGTACTTC. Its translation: CASSGTSGYEQYF.

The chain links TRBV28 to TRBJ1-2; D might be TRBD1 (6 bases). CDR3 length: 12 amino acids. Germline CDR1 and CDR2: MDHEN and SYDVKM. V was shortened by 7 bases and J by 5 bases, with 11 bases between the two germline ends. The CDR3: CASMQGIYGYTF. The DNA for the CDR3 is TGTGCCAGCATGCAGGGGATATATGGCTACACCTTC.

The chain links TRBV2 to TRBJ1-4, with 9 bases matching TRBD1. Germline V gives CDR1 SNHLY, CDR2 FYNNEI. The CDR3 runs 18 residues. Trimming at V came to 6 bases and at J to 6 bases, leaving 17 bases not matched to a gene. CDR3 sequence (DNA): TGTGCCAGCAGGGGGGACAGGGCTCTGTCGGATTTCGATGAAAAACTGTTTTTT. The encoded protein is CASRGDRALSDFDEKLFF. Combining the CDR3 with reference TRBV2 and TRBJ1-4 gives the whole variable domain EPEVTQTPSHQVTQMGQEVILRCVPISNHLYFYWYRQILGQKVEFLVSFYNNEISEKSEIFDDQFSVERPDGSNFTLKIRSTKLEDSAMYFCASRGDRALSDFDEKLFFGSGTQLSVL.

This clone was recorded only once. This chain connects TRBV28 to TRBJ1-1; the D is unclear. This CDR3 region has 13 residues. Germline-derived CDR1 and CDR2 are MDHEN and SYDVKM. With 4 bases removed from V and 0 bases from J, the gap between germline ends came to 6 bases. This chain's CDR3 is CASSSGMNTEAFF. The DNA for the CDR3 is TGTGCCAGCAGTTCAGGCATGAACACTGAAGCTTTCTTT.

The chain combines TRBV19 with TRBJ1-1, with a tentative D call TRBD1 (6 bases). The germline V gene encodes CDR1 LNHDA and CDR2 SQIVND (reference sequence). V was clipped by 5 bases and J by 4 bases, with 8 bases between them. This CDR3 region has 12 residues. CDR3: CASSWGPTEAFF. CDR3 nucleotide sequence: TGTGCCAGTAGTTGGGGGCCCACTGAAGCTTTCTTT.

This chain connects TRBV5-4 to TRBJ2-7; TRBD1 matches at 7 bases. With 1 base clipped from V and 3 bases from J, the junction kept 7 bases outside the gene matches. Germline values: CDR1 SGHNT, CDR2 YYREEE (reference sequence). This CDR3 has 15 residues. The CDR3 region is CASSLRDSQNYEQYF. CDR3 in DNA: TGTGCCAGCAGCTTGCGGGACAGCCAAAACTACGAGCAGTACTTC.

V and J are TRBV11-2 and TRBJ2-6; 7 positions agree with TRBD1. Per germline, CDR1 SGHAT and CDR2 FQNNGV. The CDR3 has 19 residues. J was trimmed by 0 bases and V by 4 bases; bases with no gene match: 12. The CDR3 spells CASSSPLGQGDSGANVLTF. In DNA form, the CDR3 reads TGTGCCAGCAGCTCCCCCCTAGGTCAGGGGGACTCTGGGGCCAACGTCCTGACTTTC.

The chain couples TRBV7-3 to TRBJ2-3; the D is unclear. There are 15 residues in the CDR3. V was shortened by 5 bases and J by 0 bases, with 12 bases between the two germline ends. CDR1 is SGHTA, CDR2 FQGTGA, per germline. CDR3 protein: CASSQAGGSTDTQYF. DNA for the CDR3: TGTGCCAGCAGCCAGGCCGGCGGTAGCACAGATACGCAGTATTTT.

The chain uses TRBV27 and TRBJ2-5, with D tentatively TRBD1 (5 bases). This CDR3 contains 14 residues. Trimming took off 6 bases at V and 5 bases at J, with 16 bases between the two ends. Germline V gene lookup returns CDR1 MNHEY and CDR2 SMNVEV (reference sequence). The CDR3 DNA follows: TGTGCCAGCAGCTTGGGGCTAAGCTCTGAGACCCAGTACTTC. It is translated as CASSLGLSSETQYF.

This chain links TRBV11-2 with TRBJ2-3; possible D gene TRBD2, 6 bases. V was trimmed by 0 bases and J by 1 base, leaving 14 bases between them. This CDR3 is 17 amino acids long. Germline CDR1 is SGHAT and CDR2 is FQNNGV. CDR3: CASSLEGTGVGTDTQYF. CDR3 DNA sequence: TGTGCCAGCAGCTTAGAGGGGACGGGAGTCGGCACAGATACGCAGTATTTT.

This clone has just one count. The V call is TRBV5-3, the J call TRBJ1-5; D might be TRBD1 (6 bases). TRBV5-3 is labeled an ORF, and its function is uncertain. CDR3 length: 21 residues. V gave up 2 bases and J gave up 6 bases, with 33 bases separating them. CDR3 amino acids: CARSFAFPPAGDIPRGQPQHF. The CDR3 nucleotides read TGTGCCAGAAGCTTTGCGTTTCCTCCGGCAGGGGATATACCCCGGGGTCAGCCCCAGCATTTT.

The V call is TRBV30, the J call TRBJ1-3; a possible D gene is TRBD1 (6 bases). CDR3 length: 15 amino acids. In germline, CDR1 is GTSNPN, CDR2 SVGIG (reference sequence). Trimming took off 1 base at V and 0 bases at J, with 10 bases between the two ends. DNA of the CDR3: TGTGCCTGGAGTGGGACAGAACACTCTGGAAACACCATATATTTT. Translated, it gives CAWSGTEHSGNTIYF.

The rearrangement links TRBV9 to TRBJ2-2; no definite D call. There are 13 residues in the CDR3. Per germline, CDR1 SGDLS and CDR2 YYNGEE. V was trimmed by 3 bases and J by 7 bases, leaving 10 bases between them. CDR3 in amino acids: CASSDIAVGELFF. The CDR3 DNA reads TGTGCCAGCAGCGACATTGCTGTCGGGGAGCTGTTTTTT.

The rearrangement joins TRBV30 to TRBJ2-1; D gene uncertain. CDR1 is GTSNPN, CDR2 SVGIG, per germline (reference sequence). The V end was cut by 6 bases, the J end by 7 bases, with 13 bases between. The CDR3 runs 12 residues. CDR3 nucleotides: TGTGCCTGTACCAACTCGAGGAATGAGCAGTTCTTC. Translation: CACTNSRNEQFF.

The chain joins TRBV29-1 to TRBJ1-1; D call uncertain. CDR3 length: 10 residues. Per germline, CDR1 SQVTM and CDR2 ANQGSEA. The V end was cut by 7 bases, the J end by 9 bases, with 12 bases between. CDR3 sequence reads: CSARVTQAFF. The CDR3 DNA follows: TGCAGCGCCCGGGTGACCCAAGCTTTCTTT.

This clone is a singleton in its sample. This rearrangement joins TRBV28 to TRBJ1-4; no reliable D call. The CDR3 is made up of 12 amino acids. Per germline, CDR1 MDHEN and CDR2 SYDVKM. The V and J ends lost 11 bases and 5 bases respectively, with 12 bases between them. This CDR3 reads CASATENEKLFF. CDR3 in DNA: TGTGCCTCGGCCACCGAGAATGAAAAACTGTTTTTT.

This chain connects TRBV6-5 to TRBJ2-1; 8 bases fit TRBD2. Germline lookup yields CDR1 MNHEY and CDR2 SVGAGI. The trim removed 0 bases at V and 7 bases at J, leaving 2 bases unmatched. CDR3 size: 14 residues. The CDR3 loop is CASSYSPGGNEQFF. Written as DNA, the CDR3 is TGTGCCAGCAGTTACTCACCGGGGGGGAATGAGCAGTTCTTC.

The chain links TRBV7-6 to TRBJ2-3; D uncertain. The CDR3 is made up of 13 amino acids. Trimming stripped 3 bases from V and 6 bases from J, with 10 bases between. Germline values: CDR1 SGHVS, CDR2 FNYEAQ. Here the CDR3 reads CASSLSGSDTQYF. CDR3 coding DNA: TGTGCCAGCAGCTTGTCGGGCTCCGATACGCAGTATTTT. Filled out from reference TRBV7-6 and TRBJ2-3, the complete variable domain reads GAGVSQSPRYKVTKRGQDVALRCDPISGHVSLYWYRQALGQGPEFLTYFNYEAQQDKSGLPNDRFSAERPEGSISTLTIQRTEQRDSAMYRCASSLSGSDTQYFGPGTRLTVL.